The 16 T cell receptor beta chains listed next were all sequenced from one sample in a study of blood T cell repertoires in COVID-19. Libraries were prepared by immunoSEQ multiplex PCR; TCRdb keeps only in-frame clonotypes and omits some of them. The sample has about 140,000 clones, roughly 84% seen once. The sample was peripheral blood. All receptors derive from an older woman with acute or convalescent COVID-19.

The rearrangement links TRBV4-2 to TRBJ2-1, with 13 bases that match TRBD2. J lost 3 bases, V lost 0 bases, and 8 bases had no gene match. The germline V gene encodes CDR1 LGHNA and CDR2 YNFKEQ. The CDR3 is 19 amino acids. CDR3 bases: TGTGCCAGCAGCCAAGATGGTCCCCGGACTAGCGGGAGCTACAATGAGCAGTTCTTC. This encodes CASSQDGPRTSGSYNEQFF.

The V call is TRBV4-1, the J call TRBJ2-7; D unclear. Germline assignment: CDR1 MGHRA and CDR2 YSYEKL. The V end was cut by 0 bases, the J end by 3 bases, with 9 bases between. The CDR3 consists of 14 residues. CDR3: CASSQEFADYEQYF. The CDR3 region has the DNA TGCGCCAGCAGCCAAGAATTTGCAGACTACGAGCAGTACTTC.

Only one count was recorded for this clone. The DNA for the CDR3 is TGCAGCGTTGAAGGGACAGGGGGCACTCGTGGCTACACCTTC. It codes for CSVEGTGGTRGYTF. The chain is built from TRBV29-1 and TRBJ1-2; 11 bases agree with TRBD1. Trimming took 1 base from V and 7 from J; bases not matched to a gene: 5. Per germline, CDR1 SQVTM and CDR2 ANQGSEA. CDR3 length: 14 amino acids.

In DNA form, the CDR3 reads TGCGCCAGCAGCCAAGAATTGCAGGCCACAGATACGCAGTATTTT. Translation: CASSQELQATDTQYF. This chain connects TRBV4-3 to TRBJ2-3, with D unclear. This CDR3 is built from 15 residues. Per the germline V gene, CDR1 is LGHNA and CDR2 is YSLEER. V was shortened by 0 bases and J by 2 bases, with 9 bases between the two germline ends.

The V and J genes are TRBV27 and TRBJ2-2; 8 nucleotides agree with TRBD2. Germline lookup yields CDR1 MNHEY and CDR2 SMNVEV (reference sequence). There are 16 residues in the CDR3. V dropped 5 bases and J dropped 5; count of bases not matched to a gene: 10. The CDR3 protein is CASSPFVGLATGELFF. As DNA, the CDR3 is TGTGCCAGCAGTCCCTTCGTTGGACTAGCAACCGGGGAGCTGTTTTTT.

The chain combines TRBV24-1 with TRBJ2-5; 12 bases are a match to TRBD1. The V and J ends lost 2 bases and 5 bases, in that order; junction bases with no gene match: 11. The CDR3 is 18 residues long. From germline, CDR1 is KGHDR and CDR2 SFDVKD. As DNA, the CDR3 is TGTGCCACCAGTGATTCGCTTCCGGGACAGGGGGCGAGGGAGACCCAGTACTTC. Protein: CATSDSLPGQGARETQYF.

The J gene is TRBJ1-1, the V gene TRBV6-5, with 10 nucleotides matching TRBD1. Trimming cost V 6 bases and J 10 bases; bases outside gene matches: 11. The V gene's germline CDR1 is MNHEY and CDR2 SVGAGI. This CDR3 contains 14 residues. CDR3 residues: CASRGQGIFIGAFF. The CDR3 region has the DNA TGTGCCAGCAGGGGACAGGGGATTTTCATCGGAGCTTTCTTT.

Comments on this clone: Other DNA sequences in this sample translate to the same CDR3. In DNA, the CDR3 is TGTGCCAGCAGCGTAGGCCAGGGTAATGAAAAACTGTTTTTT. Its translation: CASSVGQGNEKLFF. The chain is built from TRBV9 and TRBJ1-4, with D possibly TRBD1 on 5 matching bases. Trimming removed 0 bases from V and 4 bases from J, with 7 bases in between. Germline assignment: CDR1 SGDLS and CDR2 YYNGEE. The CDR3 is 14 amino acids.

This chain connects TRBV3-1 (or the pseudogene TRBV3-2) to TRBJ2-1; TRBD2 matches at 16 bases. Unmatched junction bases numbered 10, after V lost 5 bases and J lost 9 bases. The CDR3 loop spans 17 amino acids. Per germline, CDR1 LGHDT and CDR2 YNNKEL (reference sequence). The CDR3 region is CASSEAGTSGRASEQFF. The CDR3 coding sequence is TGTGCCAGCAGCGAAGCCGGGACTAGCGGGAGGGCGAGTGAGCAGTTCTTC.

This rearrangement joins TRBV28 to TRBJ1-5; D gene unclear. This CDR3 contains 14 residues. Germline-derived CDR1 and CDR2 are MDHEN and SYDVKM. V dropped 8 bases and J dropped 1 base, with 12 bases sitting between them. CDR3 loop: CASDQASSNQPQHF. The CDR3 region has the DNA TGTGCCAGCGATCAAGCCTCAAGCAATCAGCCCCAGCATTTT.

This clone occurred once. The rearrangement links TRBV5-1 to TRBJ2-5; 12 nucleotides align to TRBD2. Per the germline V gene, CDR1 is SGHRS and CDR2 is YFSETQ. The CDR3 sequence is 16 residues long. Trimming removed 4 bases from V and 1 base from J; junction bases left unmatched: 5. The DNA for the CDR3 is TGCGCCAGCAGCCCCTTACTAGCGGGAGGCCAAGAGACCCAGTACTTC. Its protein product is CASSPLLAGGQETQYF.

This chain connects TRBV2 to TRBJ1-2, with D hard to call. Per germline, CDR1 SNHLY and CDR2 FYNNEI. Trimming shortened V by 4 bases and J by 4 bases, and 13 bases separated the two germline ends. The CDR3 runs to 14 residues. The CDR3 is CASSVGTGSYGYTF. The CDR3 coding sequence is TGTGCCAGCAGTGTCGGAACCGGGTCCTATGGCTACACCTTC.

The chain employs TRBV15 and TRBJ1-4, with D perhaps matching TRBD1 (6 bases). V lost 0 bases and J 8 bases, leaving 7 bases between the germline ends. This CDR3 spans 13 amino acids. Germline CDR1 reads LNHNV; CDR2 reads YYDKDF (reference sequence). The CDR3 DNA reads TGTGCCACCAGCAGAGACCAGGGGGAAAAACTGTTTTTT. Translating gives CATSRDQGEKLFF.

The rearrangement joins TRBV6-1 to TRBJ1-4; 8 bases map to TRBD1. This CDR3 has 16 amino acids. CDR1 is MNHNS and CDR2 is SASEGT in the germline V gene. V dropped 3 bases and J dropped 5; count of bases not matched to a gene: 8. CDR3 nucleotide sequence: TGTGCCAGCAGTGATGGGATACAGGGGGTCAATGAAAAACTGTTTTTT. It encodes CASSDGIQGVNEKLFF.

This clone was seen only once. V and J are TRBV20-1 and TRBJ1-1; D is possibly TRBD1 (6 bases). The CDR3 loop spans 13 amino acids. Germline V gives CDR1 DFQATT, CDR2 SNEGSKA (reference sequence). V was pared by 3 bases and J by 3 bases, with 11 bases between. CDR3 nucleotides: TGCAGTGCTAGTTGGGGGCAGGACACTGAAGCTTTCTTT. It encodes CSASWGQDTEAFF.

The V call is TRBV29-1, the J call TRBJ2-7; TRBD1 aligns across 9 bases. This CDR3 is built from 14 residues. Unmatched junction bases numbered 8, after V lost 3 bases and J lost 5 bases. In germline, CDR1 is SQVTM, CDR2 ANQGSEA. CDR3 sequence reads: CSVDRWGQGDEQYF. CDR3 coding DNA: TGCAGCGTTGATCGATGGGGACAGGGCGACGAGCAGTACTTC.